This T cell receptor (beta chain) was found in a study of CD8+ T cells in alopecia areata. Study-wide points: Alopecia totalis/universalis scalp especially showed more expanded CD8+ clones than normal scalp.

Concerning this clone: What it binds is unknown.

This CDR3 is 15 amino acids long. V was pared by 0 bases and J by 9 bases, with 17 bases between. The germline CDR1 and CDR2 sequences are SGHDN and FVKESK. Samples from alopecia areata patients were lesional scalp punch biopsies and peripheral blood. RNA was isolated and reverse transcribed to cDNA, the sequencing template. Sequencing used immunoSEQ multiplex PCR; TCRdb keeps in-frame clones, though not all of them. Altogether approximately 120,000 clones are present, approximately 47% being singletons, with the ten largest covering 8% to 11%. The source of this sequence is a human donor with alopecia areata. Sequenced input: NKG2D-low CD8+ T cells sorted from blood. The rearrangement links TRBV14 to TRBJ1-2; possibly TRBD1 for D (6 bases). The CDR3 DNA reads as TGTGCCAGCAGCCAAGATCTGTCGGACAGAGGGAGCTACACCTTC. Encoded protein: CASSQDLSDRGSYTF.